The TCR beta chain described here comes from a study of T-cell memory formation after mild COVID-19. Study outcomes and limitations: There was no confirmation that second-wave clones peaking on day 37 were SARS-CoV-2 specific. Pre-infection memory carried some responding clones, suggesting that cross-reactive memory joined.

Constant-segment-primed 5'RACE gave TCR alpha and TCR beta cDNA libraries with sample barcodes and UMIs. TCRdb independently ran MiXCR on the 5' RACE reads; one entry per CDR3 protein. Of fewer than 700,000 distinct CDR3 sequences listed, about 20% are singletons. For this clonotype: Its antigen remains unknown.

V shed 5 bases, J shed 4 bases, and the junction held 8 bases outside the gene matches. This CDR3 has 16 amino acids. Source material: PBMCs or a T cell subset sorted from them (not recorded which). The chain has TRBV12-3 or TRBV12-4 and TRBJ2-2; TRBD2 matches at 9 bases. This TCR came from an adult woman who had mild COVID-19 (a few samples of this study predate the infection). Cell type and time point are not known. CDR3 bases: TGTGCCAGCAGTGCTCTAGCGGGGACCCTCACCGGGGAGCTGTTTTTT. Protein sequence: CASSALAGTLTGELFF.